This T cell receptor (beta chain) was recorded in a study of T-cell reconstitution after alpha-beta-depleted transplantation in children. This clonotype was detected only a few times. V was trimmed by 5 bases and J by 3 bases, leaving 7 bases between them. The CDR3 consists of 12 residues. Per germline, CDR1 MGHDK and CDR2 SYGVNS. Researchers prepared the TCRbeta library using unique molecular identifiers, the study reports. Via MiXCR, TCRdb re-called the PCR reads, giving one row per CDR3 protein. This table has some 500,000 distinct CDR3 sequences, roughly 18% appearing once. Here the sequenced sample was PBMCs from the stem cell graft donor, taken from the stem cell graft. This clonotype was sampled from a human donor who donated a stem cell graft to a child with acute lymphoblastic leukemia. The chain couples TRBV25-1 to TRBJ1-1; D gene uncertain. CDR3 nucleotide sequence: TGTGCCAGCAGTCGTCGGGACACTGAAGCTTTCTTT. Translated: CASSRRDTEAFF.